The 29 T cell receptor beta chains in this list originate from one sample, sequenced in a study of shared clonotypes between healthy human individuals. Assay: immunoSEQ multiplex PCR; the TCRdb copy retains only in-frame clones and omits some. The data show about 2,500,000 clones, around 90% seen once. Sequencing was done on a sample of naive CD4+ T cells sorted from blood. The sample's subset: CD45RA+ positively selected. The receptors derive from a man in his late teens or twenties in good health.

This clone is a singleton in its sample. The genes are TRBV18 and TRBJ1-1; no definite D call. CDR1 is KGHSH, CDR2 LQKENI, per germline. Trimming took off 4 bases at V and 0 bases at J, with 15 bases between the two ends. This CDR3 is built from 16 residues. The CDR3 sequence: CASSQDGSGMNTEAFF. The CDR3 DNA is TGTGCCAGCTCACAAGACGGGTCCGGGATGAACACTGAAGCTTTCTTT.

This chain joins TRBV9 and TRBJ2-1, with 7 bases fitting TRBD1. The CDR3 extends over 13 amino acids. Unmatched junction bases numbered 3, after V lost 6 bases and J lost 3 bases. Germline V gene lookup returns CDR1 SGDLS and CDR2 YYNGEE. The CDR3 DNA follows: TGTGCCAGCACCGGGGACAGCTACAATGAGCAGTTCTTC. Residues: CASTGDSYNEQFF.

The chain links TRBV11-2 to TRBJ1-5; perhaps TRBD1 as D (5 bases). The V end was cut by 4 bases, the J end by 5 bases, with 9 bases between. Germline V gives CDR1 SGHAT, CDR2 FQNNGV. CDR3 length: 13 residues. The CDR3 protein is CASSSGGYQPQHF. In DNA, the CDR3 is TGTGCCAGCAGCTCTGGGGGGTATCAGCCCCAGCATTTT.

This clone came up once. V is TRBV4-1 and J is TRBJ1-5; D possibly corresponds to TRBD1 (6 bases). V was cut by 3 bases and J by 4 bases, with 16 bases left in between. Germline V gives CDR1 MGHRA, CDR2 YSYEKL. The CDR3 is 16 residues long. The CDR3, as DNA: TGCGCCAGCAGCCAGGGAGACAGGCTCGAAAATCAGCCCCAGCATTTT. Its protein product is CASSQGDRLENQPQHF.

A single count supports this clone. The chain carries TRBV6-1 and TRBJ1-4; D possibly corresponds to TRBD1 (5 bases). The CDR3 runs to 15 residues. In germline, CDR1 is MNHNS, CDR2 SASEGT. Trimming removed 5 bases from V and 3 bases from J, with 13 bases in between. The CDR3 DNA is TGTGCCAGCAGTCAGCCGCAGGGTCCTAATGAAAAACTGTTTTTT. It codes for CASSQPQGPNEKLFF.

The chain has TRBV5-1 and TRBJ2-1; D not certain. The CDR3 has 13 residues. With 7 bases removed from V and 3 bases from J, the gap between germline ends came to 11 bases. Germline values: CDR1 SGHRS, CDR2 YFSETQ. The CDR3 here is CASQADGYNEQFF. CDR3 nucleotides: TGCGCCAGCCAGGCGGATGGCTACAATGAGCAGTTCTTC.

Regarding this clone: Other DNA sequences of this sample code for an identical CDR3. V usage is TRBV19 and J usage is TRBJ2-2; no reliable D call. CDR1 is LNHDA, CDR2 SQIVND, per germline (reference sequence). The CDR3 extends over 14 amino acids. V lost 2 bases to trimming and J lost 0 bases, with 4 bases between them. The CDR3 region has the DNA TGTGCCAGTAGTATACCCTCGAACACCGGGGAGCTGTTTTTT. Translation: CASSIPSNTGELFF.

This clone came up once. This rearrangement joins TRBV5-6 to TRBJ1-2; D is perhaps TRBD1 (6 bases). CDR1 SGHDT and CDR2 YYEEEE come from the germline V gene. This CDR3 has 15 residues. Trimming shortened V by 1 base and J by 4 bases, and 14 bases separated the two germline ends. The CDR3 region is CASSLSGGGGYGYTF. As DNA, the CDR3 is TGTGCCAGCAGCTTGTCCGGGGGCGGTGGCTATGGCTACACCTTC.

This clone has more than one count but fewer than ten. This sample includes further DNA sequences coding for the same CDR3. The rearrangement joins TRBV28 to TRBJ1-2, with a tentative D call TRBD1 (5 bases). The ends were cut back, 1 base at V and 7 bases at J, with 7 bases in the middle. The CDR3 is 12 residues long. Germline assignment: CDR1 MDHEN and CDR2 SYDVKM. CDR3 nucleotide sequence: TGTGCCAGCAGTTTATCCGGGGGTGGCTACACCTTC. This sequence encodes CASSLSGGGYTF.

V gene TRBV9 combines with J gene TRBJ2-7, with 8 positions matching TRBD1. This CDR3 has 17 residues. The V and J ends lost 0 bases and 0 bases, in that order; junction bases with no gene match: 8. CDR1 is SGDLS, CDR2 YYNGEE, per germline. The CDR3 DNA reads TGTGCCAGCAGCGTAGCTCTAAGGACAGGGAGCTCCTACGAGCAGTACTTC. Translating gives CASSVALRTGSSYEQYF.

The V gene is TRBV7-9, the J gene TRBJ1-3; D uncertain. CDR3 length: 15 amino acids. Germline CDR1 reads SEHNR; CDR2 reads FQNEAQ (reference sequence). Trimming cost V 4 bases and J 0 bases, with 10 bases left between them. CDR3 region: CASSSPEISGNTIYF. Written as DNA, the CDR3 is TGTGCCAGCAGCTCCCCAGAAATCTCTGGAAACACCATATATTTT.

This clone was observed once. The chain recombines TRBV2 with TRBJ1-2; D remains ambiguous. This CDR3 has 14 residues. The V gene's germline CDR1 is SNHLY and CDR2 FYNNEI. Trimming cost V 1 base and J 8 bases, with 14 bases left between them. For the CDR3, the DNA is TGTGCCAGCAGTGAAGGGGGAGGGTTTGGAGGCTACACCTTC. It yields the protein CASSEGGGFGGYTF. Based on the CDR3 plus reference TRBV2 and TRBJ1-2, the full variable domain is EPEVTQTPSHQVTQMGQEVILRCVPISNHLYFYWYRQILGQKVEFLVSFYNNEISEKSEIFDDQFSVERPDGSNFTLKIRSTKLEDSAMYFCASSEGGGFGGYTFGSGTRLTVV.

The CDR3 DNA is TGCGCCAGCAGCCAAGGGGCCCTACCCTACCGGAGCACAGATACGCAGTATTTT. Translating gives CASSQGALPYRSTDTQYF. The rearrangement joins TRBV4-1 to TRBJ2-3; no reliable D call. Trimming shortened V by 1 base and J by 0 bases, and 17 bases separated the two germline ends. The V gene's germline CDR1 is MGHRA and CDR2 YSYEKL. There are 18 residues in the CDR3.

The chain carries TRBV27 and TRBJ1-5; 8 bases align to TRBD1. Losses at the gene ends were 4 bases for V and 4 bases for J; bases not matched to a gene: 6. Germline loops: CDR1 MNHEY, CDR2 SMNVEV (reference sequence). CDR3 length: 15 residues. The CDR3 here is CASSSYGTGNQPQHF. DNA for the CDR3: TGTGCCAGCAGTTCATACGGGACAGGAAATCAGCCCCAGCATTTT.

V gene TRBV6-1 combines with J gene TRBJ1-5; 7 bases are shared with TRBD1. This CDR3 region has 19 residues. Germline CDR1 and CDR2: MNHNS and SASEGT. Trimming at V came to 2 bases and at J to 1 base, leaving 14 bases not matched to a gene. The CDR3 sequence: CASSELAPYDRDSNQPQHF. The CDR3 bases are TGTGCCAGCAGTGAACTCGCCCCTTACGACAGGGACAGCAATCAGCCCCAGCATTTT.

A word on this clone: This same CDR3 is encoded by further DNA sequences in the sample. The chain combines TRBV9 with TRBJ2-2, with D possibly TRBD2 on 6 matching bases. CDR3 length: 16 amino acids. The germline V gene has CDR1 SGDLS and CDR2 YYNGEE. V lost 0 bases to trimming and J lost 0 bases, with 9 bases between them. DNA of the CDR3: TGTGCCAGCAGCGTAGGGGCGGGACCGAACACCGGGGAGCTGTTTTTT. This codes for CASSVGAGPNTGELFF.

The CDR3 loop is CSAAGLYEQYF. The CDR3, as DNA: TGCAGTGCCGCGGGCTTGTACGAGCAGTACTTC. The chain is built from TRBV20-1 and TRBJ2-7; maybe TRBD2 (5 bases). Looked up from germline, CDR1 is DFQATT and CDR2 is SNEGSKA (reference sequence). The V gene lost 6 bases and the J gene lost 4 bases, with 10 bases spanning the gap. The CDR3 is 11 amino acids.

The chain recombines TRBV2 with TRBJ2-7, with D maybe TRBD2 (6 bases). Trimming removed 6 bases at V and 2 bases at J, with 11 bases between. Germline CDR1 and CDR2: SNHLY and FYNNEI. The CDR3 is 13 amino acids. CDR3 amino acids: CASSRDLTYEQYF. The CDR3 nucleotides are TGTGCCAGCAGCCGGGACTTAACCTACGAGCAGTACTTC. The whole variable domain, remainder taken from reference TRBV2 and TRBJ2-7, is EPEVTQTPSHQVTQMGQEVILRCVPISNHLYFYWYRQILGQKVEFLVSFYNNEISEKSEIFDDQFSVERPDGSNFTLKIRSTKLEDSAMYFCASSRDLTYEQYFGPGTRLTVT.

This chain connects TRBV29-1 to TRBJ1-4; 7 bases line up with TRBD1. Germline V lookup: CDR1 SQVTM, CDR2 ANQGSEA. The V segment lost 4 bases and the J segment 4 bases; nucleotides outside the gene matches: 6. CDR3 size: 14 residues. This CDR3 is CSVVLRGNNEKLFF. The CDR3 nucleotides read TGCAGCGTTGTTCTCAGGGGGAATAATGAAAAACTGTTTTTT.

This chain connects TRBV2 to TRBJ1-3, with 10 bases matching TRBD1. The CDR3 covers 19 residues. The germline CDR1 and CDR2 sequences are SNHLY and FYNNEI. With V trimmed by 6 bases and J by 1 base, 15 bases remained unmatched. The CDR3 DNA sequence: TGTGCCAGCAGATTTTCGGGGGACAGGGGAGCCTTTTCTGGAAACACCATATATTTT. Its translation: CASRFSGDRGAFSGNTIYF.

The rearrangement links TRBV18 to TRBJ2-7; TRBD2 matches at 13 bases. This CDR3 has 16 residues. The J segment lost 4 bases and the V segment lost 3 bases, leaving 6 bases of the junction unmatched. Per the germline V gene, CDR1 is KGHSH and CDR2 is LQKENI. The CDR3, as DNA: TGTGCCAGCTCACCTCGACTAGCGGGAGGCATATACGAGCAGTACTTC. Its translation: CASSPRLAGGIYEQYF.

With respect to this clone: Other DNA variants within this sample encode the same CDR3. CDR3 DNA sequence: TGTGCCAGCAGCTTGGGGGGACTAGCGGGAACCTACGAGCAGTACTTC. Protein sequence: CASSLGGLAGTYEQYF. The chain links TRBV5-4 to TRBJ2-7, with 13 bases matching TRBD2. After removal of 0 bases from V and 2 bases from J, the junction contained 2 bases not matched to a gene. The CDR3 is 16 amino acids. The germline CDR1 and CDR2 sequences are SGHNT and YYREEE (reference sequence).

The chain links TRBV18 to TRBJ2-7; tentatively, D is TRBD1 or TRBD2 (5 bases each). The CDR3 sequence is 15 residues long. Looked up from germline, CDR1 is KGHSH and CDR2 is LQKENI. Trimming cost V 3 bases and J 3 bases, with 15 bases left between them. The DNA for the CDR3 is TGTGCCAGCTCACCCGGGACCGATGGTCTCTACGAGCAGTACTTC. Its translation: CASSPGTDGLYEQYF.

This chain links TRBV10-3 with TRBJ2-6; D possibly corresponds to TRBD2 (7 bases). V was trimmed by 0 bases and J by 4 bases, leaving 13 bases between them. The CDR3 is 17 residues long. The germline V gene encodes CDR1 ENHRY and CDR2 SYGVKD. The CDR3 region has the DNA TGTGCCATCAGTGAGTCCTGGGGGGGGCTCGGGGCCAACGTCCTGACTTTC. Protein sequence: CAISESWGGLGANVLTF.

The chain recombines TRBV6-1 with TRBJ2-7; D possibly matches TRBD1 or TRBD2 (5 bases each). The length of the CDR3 is 13 residues. V gave up 8 bases and J gave up 2 bases, with 13 bases separating them. Germline CDR1 and CDR2: MNHNS and SASEGT. CDR3 nucleotides: TGTGCCAGCTCTCAGGGACGCCCCTACGAGCAGTACTTC. This codes for CASSQGRPYEQYF.

This clone has a handful of counts. The chain has TRBV28 and TRBJ1-5; TRBD1 matches at 10 bases. V lost 2 bases and J lost 14; bases outside the gene matches: 3. The CDR3 contains 12 residues. Germline lookup yields CDR1 MDHEN and CDR2 SYDVKM. CDR3 in amino acids: CASSLMTGGKHF. CDR3 DNA sequence: TGTGCCAGCAGTTTAATGACAGGGGGCAAGCATTTT.

The chain joins TRBV18 to TRBJ2-3; the match to TRBD2 covers 14 bases. J gave up 4 bases and V 2 bases, and 8 bases lay outside the gene matches. Looked up from germline, CDR1 is KGHSH and CDR2 is LQKENI. The CDR3 contains 18 residues. CDR3 sequence (DNA): TGTGCCAGCTCACCAAGGAGACTAGCGGGGGGGTACCCAGATACGCAGTATTTT. Translated: CASSPRRLAGGYPDTQYF.

This chain joins TRBV10-3 and TRBJ2-5; 7 bases line up with TRBD2. J lost 2 bases, V lost 1 base, and 1 base had no gene match. From germline, CDR1 is ENHRY and CDR2 SYGVKD. CDR3 length equals 14 residues. Here the CDR3 DNA reads TGTGCCATCAGTGAGTGGGGGGGGCAAGAGACCCAGTACTTC. Protein: CAISEWGGQETQYF.

With regard to this clone: This may be a read error: a much more frequent sequence differs by one nucleotide. The rearrangement joins TRBV5-1 to TRBJ2-2; unclear D gene. The germline gives CDR1 SGHRS, CDR2 YFSETQ. Deletions cut 4 bases from V and 1 base from J, with 2 bases between. The CDR3 has 12 amino acids. In nucleotides, the CDR3 is TGCGCCAGCAGCATGAACACCGGGGAGCTGTTTTTT. Translation: CASSMNTGELFF.